This is a list of T cell receptor beta chains from one sample in a study of OX40 agonist ivuxolimab in advanced cancers. Some clones are missing from TCRdb's copy, which holds only in-frame ones; the method was immunoSEQ multiplex PCR. The data contain around 130,000 clones, just over 90% of them singletons. Specimen: CD4+ or CD8+ T cells sorted from blood, collected in a trial of the OX40 agonist ivuxolimab. All receptors derive from an adult with an advanced solid tumor such as melanoma, head and neck, liver or kidney cancer. Each CDR3 is given with its conserved first and last residue.

cdr3_aa	v_call	j_call
CASFGGTGTGELFF	TRBV6-6	TRBJ2-2
CASSETVHRGAVF	TRBV7-9	TRBJ2-2
CASRTWGSNEKLFF	TRBV6-1	TRBJ1-4
CASRPDRVWYGYTF	TRBV6-1	TRBJ1-2
CASSSSGLRSYEQYF	TRBV7-2	TRBJ2-7
CASSSAGGILDTQYF	TRBV7-3	TRBJ2-3
CASSYRRGDEQYF	TRBV6-6	TRBJ2-7
CASSGTTGGLGYTF	TRBV28	TRBJ1-2
CASSKGGTVPGRYEQYF	TRBV21-1	TRBJ2-7
CASSQERGVGQYQETQYF	TRBV4-2	TRBJ2-5
CASSYPVYEQYF	TRBV6-5	TRBJ2-7
CASRGSAGDTQYF	TRBV27	TRBJ2-3
CASSRQGPTGELFF	TRBV7-6	TRBJ2-2
CASSPGGGQKGTPTYEQYF	TRBV14	TRBJ2-7
CASSIVWLGLRDTQYF	TRBV19	TRBJ2-3
CASSLAGSSYNEQFF	TRBV5-4	TRBJ2-1
CASSKARSRMAKETQYF	TRBV21-1	TRBJ2-5
CASSPGQGRDEQYF	TRBV5-4	TRBJ2-7
CASSYSPGGNQPQHF	TRBV6-5	TRBJ1-5
CASSYSRQGRTEAFF	TRBV6-5	TRBJ1-1
CASSTDRNQPQHF	TRBV5-6	TRBJ1-5
CASSSWQGDQPQHF	TRBV6-5	TRBJ1-5
CSVKRGGNEQFF	TRBV29-1	TRBJ2-1
CASSFRRVSYEQYF	TRBV6-5	TRBJ2-7
CASSLREKSYNSPLHF	TRBV11-2	TRBJ1-6
CASSSSGLTNPYNEQFF	TRBV5-5	TRBJ2-1
CASSYGTLTLTRYF	TRBV6-5	TRBJ2-7